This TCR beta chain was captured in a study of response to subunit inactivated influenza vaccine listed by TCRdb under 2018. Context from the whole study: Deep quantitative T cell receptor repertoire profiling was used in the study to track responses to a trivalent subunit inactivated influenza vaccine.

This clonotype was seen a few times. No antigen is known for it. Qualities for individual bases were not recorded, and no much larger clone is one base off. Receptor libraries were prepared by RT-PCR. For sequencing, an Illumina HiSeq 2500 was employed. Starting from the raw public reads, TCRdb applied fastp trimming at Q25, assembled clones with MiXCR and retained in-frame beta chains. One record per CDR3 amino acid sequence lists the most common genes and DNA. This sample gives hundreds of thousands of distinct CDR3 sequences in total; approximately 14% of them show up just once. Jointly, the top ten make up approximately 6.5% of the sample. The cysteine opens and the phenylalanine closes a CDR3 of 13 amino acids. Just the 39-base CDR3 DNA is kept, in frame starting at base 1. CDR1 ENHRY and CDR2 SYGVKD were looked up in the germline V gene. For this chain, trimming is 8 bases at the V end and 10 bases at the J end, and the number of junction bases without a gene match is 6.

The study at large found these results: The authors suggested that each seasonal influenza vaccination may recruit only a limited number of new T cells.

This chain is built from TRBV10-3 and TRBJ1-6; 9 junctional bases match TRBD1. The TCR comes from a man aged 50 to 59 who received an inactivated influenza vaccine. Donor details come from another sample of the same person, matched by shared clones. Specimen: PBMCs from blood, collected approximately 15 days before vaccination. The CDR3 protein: CAIRGQGESPLHF. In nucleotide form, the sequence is TGTGCCATCCGGGGACAGGGAGAATCACCCCTCCACTTT.